What follows are 24 T cell receptor beta chains derived from one specimen sequenced in a study of regulatory T cells in long-lasting Graves disease. Relying on iRepertoire HTBI primers and Arm-PCR of CDR3 regions, the team built TCR beta libraries. TCRdb re-called the multiplex PCR reads with MiXCR, one entry per CDR3 protein. The repertoire consists of around 500,000 distinct CDR3 sequences, with 12% occurring once and the leading ten covering more than 8%. The time point is: newly diagnosed GD, antithyroid drugs for less than 3 months. The TCR library used RNA extracted from PBMCs. Another study also made use of these data, one on T cells in Graves' hyperthyroidism and ophthalmopathy.

The sample here was peripheral blood mononuclear cells (PBMCs), taken at new diagnosis, from a patient treated with antithyroid drugs. The receptors were sampled from a woman aged 25 to 39 with Graves disease.

This clonotype was picked up a small number of times. Since a much larger clone is just one base distant, this may be a read error. The rearrangement joins TRBV6-2 or TRBV6-3 to TRBJ1-1, with a possible D match to TRBD1 (6 bases). CDR1 and CDR2 from the germline V gene are MNHEY and SVGEGT. This CDR3 region has 14 residues. The CDR3 here is CASSPRGLNTEASF. CDR3 in DNA: TGTGCCAGCAGTCCCCGGGGGCTGAACACTGAAGCTTCCTTT.

This clonotype was recorded many times. This chain uses TRBV20-1 with TRBJ2-5, with no clear D. Trimming pared 0 bases from V and 0 bases from J, leaving 8 bases between. The CDR3 contains 14 residues. The germline V gene has CDR1 DFQATT and CDR2 SNEGSKA (reference sequence). The CDR3 sequence is CSARDLEYQETQYF. DNA for the CDR3: TGCAGTGCTAGAGACCTAGAATACCAAGAGACCCAGTACTTC.

This clonotype turned up a few times. V usage is TRBV5-5 and J usage is TRBJ2-2; 9 bases are shared with TRBD1. Germline values: CDR1 SGHKS, CDR2 YYEKEE (reference sequence). This CDR3 contains 17 residues. V trimming: 2 bases; J trimming: 6 bases; junction bases outside the gene matches: 11. The CDR3, as DNA: TGTGCCAGCAGCTTCCACCCGGGACAGGGTTTGGCCGGGGAGCTGTTTTTT. As protein: CASSFHPGQGLAGELFF.

The chain recombines TRBV30 with TRBJ2-2; a possible D gene is TRBD1 (6 bases). This CDR3 has 13 residues. The germline gives CDR1 GTSNPN, CDR2 SVGIG (reference sequence). V was shortened by 5 bases and J by 6 bases, with 13 bases between the two germline ends. For the CDR3, the DNA is TGTGCCTGGGGGGGCCAGGGTGCCGGGGAGCTGTTTTTT. It translates to CAWGGQGAGELFF.

This clonotype was seen ten or more times. The rearrangement uses TRBV12-5 and TRBJ2-3; the D is unclear. Trimming removed 3 bases at V and 6 bases at J, with 7 bases between. CDR3 length: 12 amino acids. The germline V gene has CDR1 LGHNT and CDR2 FRNRAP. CDR3 amino acids: CASGFAADTQYF. The CDR3 DNA follows: TGTGCTAGTGGTTTTGCGGCCGATACGCAGTATTTT.

The chain couples TRBV20-1 to TRBJ1-2; no firm D call. CDR1 is DFQATT and CDR2 is SNEGSKA in the germline V gene (reference sequence). Trimming took off 0 bases at V and 8 bases at J, with 13 bases between the two ends. This CDR3 is 13 amino acids long. The CDR3 loop is CSARDPRRSGYTF. As DNA, the CDR3 is TGCAGTGCTAGAGATCCCCGGAGGTCGGGCTACACCTTC.

The sample holds many counts of this clonotype. The gene calls are TRBV7-2 and TRBJ2-3; D is uncertain. Trimming removed 2 bases at V and 0 bases at J, with 6 bases between. This CDR3 comprises 14 residues. Looked up from germline, CDR1 is SGHTA and CDR2 is FQGNSA. In nucleotides, the CDR3 is TGTGCCAGCAGCTTACGGGCTAGCACAGATACGCAGTATTTT. Translating it yields CASSLRASTDTQYF. Drawing the rest from reference TRBV7-2 and TRBJ2-3, the complete variable domain is GAGVSQSPSNKVTEKGKDVELRCDPISGHTALYWYRQSLGQGLEFLIYFQGNSAPDKSGLPSDRFSAERTGGSVSTLTIQRTQQEDSAVYLCASSLRASTDTQYFGPGTRLTVL.

V and J are TRBV19 and TRBJ1-1, with 9 nucleotides matching TRBD1. The CDR3 extends over 15 amino acids. The junction had 7 bases not matched to a gene; V was cut back by 4 bases and J by 4 bases. Germline CDR1 is LNHDA and CDR2 is SQIVND (reference sequence). The CDR3 protein is CASSTPGTGSTEAFF. Here the CDR3 DNA reads TGTGCCAGTAGTACCCCCGGGACAGGGTCCACTGAAGCTTTCTTT. Looking up the rest from reference TRBV19 and TRBJ1-1 gives the full variable domain: DGGITQSPKYLFRKEGQNVTLSCEQNLNHDAMYWYRQDPGQGLRLIYYSQIVNDFQKGDIAEGYSVSREKKESFPLTVTSAQKNPTAFYLCASSTPGTGSTEAFFGQGTRLTVV.

This clonotype was seen ten or more times. The chain links TRBV12-3 or TRBV12-4 to TRBJ1-1, with no clear D. The CDR3 has 13 amino acids. With 1 base removed from V and 10 bases from J, the gap between germline ends came to 13 bases. CDR3 in amino acids: CASSLVLGLGAFF. The CDR3 DNA sequence: TGTGCCAGCAGTTTAGTTCTTGGGCTGGGAGCTTTCTTT.

This clonotype has ten or more counts. The chain carries TRBV7-9 and TRBJ2-7; D gene uncertain. The CDR3 runs to 15 residues. Per germline, CDR1 SEHNR and CDR2 FQNEAQ (reference sequence). Trimming took 0 bases from V and 3 from J, leaving 12 bases between them. The CDR3 reads CASSLAGLGHYEQYF. The CDR3 DNA sequence: TGTGCCAGCAGCTTAGCGGGTCTAGGCCACTACGAGCAGTACTTC.

This clonotype came up many times. The rearrangement links TRBV27 to TRBJ2-3; 7 bases map to TRBD2. The CDR3 loop spans 15 amino acids. The V segment lost 8 bases and the J segment 5 bases; nucleotides outside the gene matches: 13. The germline V gene encodes CDR1 MNHEY and CDR2 SMNVEV (reference sequence). The CDR3: CASGSFGRIIDTQYF. Here the CDR3 DNA reads TGTGCCAGCGGCTCTTTCGGGAGGATCATAGATACGCAGTATTTT.

This clonotype was counted a single time. A far larger clone is off by one base, so a read error is likely. The rearrangement uses TRBV11-2 and TRBJ2-5, with D tentatively TRBD2 (6 bases). The J call could be wrong; TRBJ2-1 is a better fit for the DNA end. Germline V gene sequence: CDR1 SGHAT, CDR2 FQNNGV. The CDR3 totals 14 residues. CDR3 region: CASMDGSFHNEQFF. CDR3 coding DNA: TGTGCCAGCATGGACGGGAGTTTCCACAATGAGCAGTTCTTC.

This clonotype was found many times. The chain has TRBV20-1 and TRBJ2-3; 13 nucleotides match TRBD2. The V segment lost 4 bases and the J segment 0 bases; nucleotides outside the gene matches: 7. The germline V gene encodes CDR1 DFQATT and CDR2 SNEGSKA (reference sequence). The CDR3 extends over 17 amino acids. The DNA of the CDR3 is TGCAGTGCTACACCGGGACTAGCGGGGTCTAGCACAGATACGCAGTATTTT. Protein: CSATPGLAGSSTDTQYF.

This clonotype was seen more than once but under ten times. This chain joins TRBV19 and TRBJ1-1, with D uncertain. The CDR3 is 11 residues long. The germline CDR1 and CDR2 sequences are LNHDA and SQIVND (reference sequence). V gave up 7 bases and J gave up 4 bases, with 7 bases separating them. CDR3 sequence reads: CASTVGTEAFF. The CDR3 DNA follows: TGTGCCAGTACGGTGGGCACTGAAGCTTTCTTT.

This clonotype showed up many times. This chain links TRBV15 with TRBJ2-3; D may be TRBD2 (6 bases). The germline CDR1 and CDR2 sequences are LNHNV and YYDKDF (reference sequence). The CDR3 sequence is 16 residues long. V was pared by 1 base and J by 0 bases, with 11 bases between. As DNA, the CDR3 is TGTGCCACCAGCAGAGTACGACTAGAGAGCACAGATACGCAGTATTTT. Translating it yields CATSRVRLESTDTQYF.

In this sample, this clonotype turned up many times. V is TRBV10-3 and J is TRBJ2-2; 8 nucleotides agree with TRBD2. With 6 bases clipped from V and 0 bases from J, the junction kept 9 bases outside the gene matches. The CDR3 loop spans 17 amino acids. The V gene's germline CDR1 is ENHRY and CDR2 SYGVKD. This chain's CDR3 is CAISRGGLESNTGELFF. The CDR3 nucleotides are TGTGCCATCAGCCGGGGGGGACTGGAATCGAACACCGGGGAGCTGTTTTTT.

This clonotype was recorded many times. Here the CDR3 DNA reads TGTGCCAGCAGTTTTCGTCAGGAAAAATATAGCACAGATACGCAGTATTTT. It codes for CASSFRQEKYSTDTQYF. The V and J genes are TRBV27 and TRBJ2-3; D is undetermined. There are 17 residues in the CDR3. V was cut by 3 bases and J by 0 bases, with 16 bases left in between. The germline CDR1 and CDR2 sequences are MNHEY and SMNVEV (reference sequence).

This clonotype has just a few counts. V gene TRBV19 combines with J gene TRBJ1-1; D possibly corresponds to TRBD1 (5 bases). Germline CDR1 and CDR2: LNHDA and SQIVND (reference sequence). V lost 3 bases and J 6 bases, leaving 5 bases between the germline ends. CDR3 length: 11 residues. CDR3 DNA sequence: TGTGCCAGTAGTATGACAGCTGAAGCTTTCTTT. Its protein is CASSMTAEAFF.

This clonotype occurred many times. The CDR3 loop reads CASSERGSYGYTF. For the CDR3, the DNA is TGCGCCAGCAGTGAGCGGGGATCTTATGGCTACACCTTC. This chain uses TRBV10-2 with TRBJ1-2; D unresolved. The germline V gene has CDR1 WSHSY and CDR2 SAAADI. V was clipped by 2 bases and J by 5 bases, with 9 bases between them. The CDR3 has 13 residues.

This clonotype came up a few times. This chain connects TRBV3-1 to TRBJ2-5; the D gene is possibly TRBD1 (6 bases). V dropped 2 bases and J dropped 7 bases, with 14 bases sitting between them. This CDR3 region has 14 residues. Germline lookup yields CDR1 LGHDT and CDR2 YNNKEL (reference sequence). The CDR3 coding sequence is TGTGCCAGCAGCCAATTCAGGGGAATCGGGACCCAGTACTTC. This codes for CASSQFRGIGTQYF.

About this clonotype: A far bigger clonotype differs at one base, so this is likely a read error. The chain joins TRBV6-1 to TRBJ2-7; 7 nucleotides align to TRBD2. The length of the CDR3 is 15 residues. V was pared by 4 bases and J by 7 bases, with 13 bases of the junction left unmatched. The germline V gene encodes CDR1 MNHNS and CDR2 SASEGT. CDR3 DNA: TGTGCCAGCAGTGTGCTAGCGGCCTCCTACAATGAGCAGTACTTC. Its protein is CASSVLAASYNEQYF.

This clonotype has just a few counts. The CDR3 spells CATSRDLSAAQETQYF. CDR3 in DNA: TGTGCCACCAGCAGAGACCTTTCGGCGGCCCAAGAGACCCAGTACTTC. This chain links TRBV15 with TRBJ2-5, with unresolved D. V lost 0 bases and J 1 base, leaving 12 bases between the germline ends. The CDR3 extends over 16 amino acids. The germline V gene has CDR1 LNHNV and CDR2 YYDKDF (reference sequence).

This sequence joins TRBV11-2 and TRBJ2-3, with a weak D call TRBD1 (5 bases). Between the trimmed V and J ends, which lost 4 bases and 3 bases, there was a span of 11 bases. The length of the CDR3 is 14 residues. Germline lookup yields CDR1 SGHAT and CDR2 FQNNGV. CDR3 DNA: TGTGCCAGCAGCTCATTTAGGGGTACAGATACGCAGTATTTT. Translated: CASSSFRGTDTQYF.

The gene calls are TRBV20-1 and TRBJ1-5; D not resolved. Germline V gives CDR1 DFQATT, CDR2 SNEGSKA (reference sequence). Trimming cost V 1 base and J 0 bases, with 7 bases left between them. The CDR3 spans 14 residues. CDR3 sequence reads: CSARAGSSNQPQHF. CDR3 nucleotides: TGCAGTGCTAGAGCAGGCAGTAGCAATCAGCCCCAGCATTTT.